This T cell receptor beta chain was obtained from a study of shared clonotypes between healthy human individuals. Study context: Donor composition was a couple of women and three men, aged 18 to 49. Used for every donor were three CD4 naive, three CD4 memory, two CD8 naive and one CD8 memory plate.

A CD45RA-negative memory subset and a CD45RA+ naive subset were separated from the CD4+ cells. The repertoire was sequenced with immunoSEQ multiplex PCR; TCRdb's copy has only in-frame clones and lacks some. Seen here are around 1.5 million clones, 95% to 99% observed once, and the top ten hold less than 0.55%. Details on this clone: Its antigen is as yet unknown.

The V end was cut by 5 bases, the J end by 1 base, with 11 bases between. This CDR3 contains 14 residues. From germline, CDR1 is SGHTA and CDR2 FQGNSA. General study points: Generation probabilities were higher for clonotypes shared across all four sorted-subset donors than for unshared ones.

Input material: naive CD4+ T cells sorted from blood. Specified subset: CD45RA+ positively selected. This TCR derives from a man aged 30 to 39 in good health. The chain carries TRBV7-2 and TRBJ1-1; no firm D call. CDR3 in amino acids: CASSLSWGNTEAFF. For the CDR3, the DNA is TGTGCCAGCAGCCTATCGTGGGGGAACACTGAAGCTTTCTTT.